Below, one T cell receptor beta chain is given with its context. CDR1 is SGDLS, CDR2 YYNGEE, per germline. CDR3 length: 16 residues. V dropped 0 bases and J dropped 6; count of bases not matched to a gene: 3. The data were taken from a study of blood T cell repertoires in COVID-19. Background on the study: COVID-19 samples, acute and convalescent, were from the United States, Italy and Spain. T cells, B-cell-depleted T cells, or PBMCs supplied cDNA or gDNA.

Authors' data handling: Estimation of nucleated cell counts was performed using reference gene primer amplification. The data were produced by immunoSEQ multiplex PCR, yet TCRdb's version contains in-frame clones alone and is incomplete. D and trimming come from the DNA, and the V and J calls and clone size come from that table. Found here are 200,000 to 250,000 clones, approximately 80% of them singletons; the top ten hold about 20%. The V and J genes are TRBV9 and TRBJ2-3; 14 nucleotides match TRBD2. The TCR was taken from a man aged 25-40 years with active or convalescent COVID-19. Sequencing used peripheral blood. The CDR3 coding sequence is TGTGCCAGCAGCGTAGACCGGACTAGCGGGGGGGATACGCAGTATTTT. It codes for CASSVDRTSGGDTQYF.